Following are 30 T cell receptor beta chains from one sample sequenced in a study of cytomegalovirus exposure and HLA in healthy donors. Produced via immunoSEQ multiplex PCR; TCRdb's table is partial and in-frame only. This sample has 120,000 or so clones, with approximately 89% found just once. The specimen sequenced was PBMCs. These receptors were obtained from a woman between 18 and 29 years old in good health and CMV-seronegative.

The chain carries TRBV7-2 and TRBJ2-1; D may be TRBD2 (5 bases). Germline assignment: CDR1 SGHTA and CDR2 FQGNSA. CDR3 length: 14 amino acids. The germline V and J ends were trimmed by 4 bases and 9 bases, with 16 bases remaining between them. For the CDR3, the DNA is TGTGCCAGCAGCTCGCCCGGGAATTTGGGTGAGCAGTTCTTC. Its translation: CASSSPGNLGEQFF.

The CDR3 region is CASSAGTTNEQFF. In DNA, the CDR3 is TGTGCCAGCAGCGCCGGGACTACCAATGAGCAGTTCTTC. The rearrangement links TRBV9 to TRBJ2-1, with 7 bases that match TRBD2. CDR1 and CDR2 from the germline V gene are SGDLS and YYNGEE. This CDR3 spans 13 amino acids. J was trimmed by 6 bases and V by 3 bases; bases with no gene match: 3.

CDR3 DNA sequence: TGTGCCAGAAGCCACAGGGGGCACTACTCTGGAAACACCATATATTTT. This gives the protein CARSHRGHYSGNTIYF. The chain recombines TRBV5-3 with TRBJ1-3; 9 bases line up with TRBD1. TRBV5-3 is recorded as an ORF, its role being uncertain. The CDR3 length is 16 residues. Germline trimming cut 4 bases from V and 0 bases from J; bases unmatched to any gene: 5.

The chain couples TRBV28 to TRBJ2-7; 9 bases are shared with TRBD2. The J segment lost 4 bases and the V segment lost 1 base, leaving 8 bases of the junction unmatched. The CDR3 has 16 amino acids. Germline CDR1 reads MDHEN; CDR2 reads SYDVKM. CDR3 residues: CASSLLVAGVWYEQYF. CDR3 nucleotide sequence: TGTGCCAGCAGTTTATTGGTAGCGGGAGTCTGGTACGAGCAGTACTTC.

In its sample, this clone was seen a few times. V usage is TRBV6-5 and J usage is TRBJ1-2; no clear D gene. The CDR3 runs 13 residues. The germline gives CDR1 MNHEY, CDR2 SVGAGI. V dropped 6 bases and J dropped 4 bases, with 12 bases sitting between them. The CDR3 bases are TGTGCCAGCAGGACCTCGGCGGTCTATGGCTACACCTTC. This encodes CASRTSAVYGYTF.

The chain recombines TRBV27 with TRBJ2-3; D is possibly TRBD1 (7 bases). The germline V gene encodes CDR1 MNHEY and CDR2 SMNVEV (reference sequence). The CDR3 contains 17 residues. The V and J ends lost 4 bases and 2 bases respectively, with 19 bases between them. The CDR3 region is CASSSLGQGGNTDTQYF. The CDR3 region has the DNA TGTGCCAGCAGTTCTTTAGGGCAGGGGGGAAACACAGATACGCAGTATTTT.

The gene calls are TRBV6-1 and TRBJ2-5; 8 bases are a match to TRBD1. The CDR3 covers 13 residues. CDR1 is MNHNS, CDR2 SASEGT, per germline. Trimming took 11 bases from V and 4 from J; bases not matched to a gene: 9. CDR3 bases: TGTGCCTCCGGCAGGGGGCCGGGAGAGACCCAGTACTTC. Translated, it gives CASGRGPGETQYF.

The chain recombines TRBV5-4 with TRBJ2-2, with TRBD1 matching over 7 bases. Trimming removed 4 bases from V and 6 bases from J; junction bases left unmatched: 12. This CDR3 has 16 residues. Germline V gene lookup returns CDR1 SGHNT and CDR2 YYREEE (reference sequence). In DNA, the CDR3 is TGTGCCAGCAGCCAGGGACAGCCTGTGGGAGCCGGGGAGCTGTTTTTT. It codes for CASSQGQPVGAGELFF.

V is TRBV27 and J is TRBJ2-1, with TRBD1 identical over 7 bases. Germline V gene sequence: CDR1 MNHEY, CDR2 SMNVEV (reference sequence). This CDR3 contains 13 residues. V lost 3 bases and J lost 8; bases outside the gene matches: 4. This CDR3 is CASSFTGVDEQFF. In DNA, the CDR3 is TGTGCCAGCAGTTTTACAGGGGTAGATGAGCAGTTCTTC.

The rearrangement links TRBV15 to TRBJ2-7; the D gene is possibly TRBD2 (5 bases). This CDR3 is 14 amino acids long. Trimming pared 4 bases from V and 3 bases from J, leaving 13 bases between. Germline CDR1 reads LNHNV; CDR2 reads YYDKDF (reference sequence). This chain's CDR3 is CATSTDGSVYEQYF. In nucleotides, the CDR3 is TGTGCCACCAGCACCGATGGGAGTGTCTACGAGCAGTACTTC.

The V and J genes are TRBV29-1 and TRBJ1-2; 7 bases line up with TRBD1. CDR3 size: 15 residues. Germline V lookup: CDR1 SQVTM, CDR2 ANQGSEA. V was pared by 0 bases and J by 2 bases, with 6 bases of the junction left unmatched. The CDR3 reads CSVEDRAGGNYGYTF. The CDR3 DNA is TGCAGCGTTGAAGATCGGGCAGGGGGAAACTATGGCTACACCTTC.

This chain links TRBV28 with TRBJ1-4; TRBD1 matches at 10 bases. CDR1 is MDHEN and CDR2 is SYDVKM in the germline V gene. The CDR3 spans 16 residues. Trimming took 6 bases from V and 8 from J; bases not matched to a gene: 12. CDR3 bases: TGTGCCAGCAGCCGCACCTCCGGGACAGGGGCAGAAAAACTGTTTTTT. Translation: CASSRTSGTGAEKLFF.

The chain joins TRBV2 to TRBJ2-1; possibly TRBD2 for D (5 bases). CDR1 and CDR2 from the germline V gene are SNHLY and FYNNEI. The V and J ends lost 7 bases and 5 bases respectively, with 18 bases between them. The CDR3 sequence is 15 residues long. Written as DNA, the CDR3 is TGTGCCAGCAAGGTAGGACGCCTGGGAGACAATGAGCAGTTCTTC. As protein: CASKVGRLGDNEQFF.

In its sample, this clone was seen once. The chain couples TRBV5-1 to TRBJ2-3, with 10 bases fitting TRBD1. Trimming cost V 3 bases and J 4 bases; bases outside gene matches: 14. Germline V gives CDR1 SGHRS, CDR2 YFSETQ. The CDR3 consists of 18 residues. The CDR3 loop reads CASSSTSGTGVIADTQYF. DNA for the CDR3: TGCGCCAGCAGCTCTACTTCCGGGACAGGGGTAATCGCAGATACGCAGTATTTT.

V usage is TRBV27 and J usage is TRBJ2-3; 12 bases fit TRBD2. Germline CDR1 reads MNHEY; CDR2 reads SMNVEV (reference sequence). The J segment lost 4 bases and the V segment lost 2 bases, leaving 7 bases of the junction unmatched. This CDR3 is built from 17 residues. The CDR3 nucleotides are TGTGCCAGCAGTTTACTAGTTTCTAGCGGGGGGGCAGATACGCAGTATTTT. As protein: CASSLLVSSGGADTQYF.

The chain couples TRBV27 to TRBJ1-5; 8 nucleotides match TRBD1. CDR3 length: 15 amino acids. Germline V CDR1 and CDR2: MNHEY, SMNVEV (reference sequence). The V gene end was trimmed by 5 bases and the J gene end by 4 bases; junction bases not matched to a gene: 7. CDR3 region: CASSLQGTGNQPQHF. The CDR3 DNA follows: TGTGCCAGCAGTCTGCAGGGGACAGGAAATCAGCCCCAGCATTTT.

The J gene is TRBJ2-5, the V gene TRBV13; D is uncertain. V shed 2 bases and J shed 5 bases, with 12 bases lying between them. Germline CDR1 is PRHDT and CDR2 is FYEKMQ (reference sequence). CDR3 length: 14 amino acids. The CDR3 reads CASSLLLNRETQYF. CDR3 coding DNA: TGTGCCAGCAGCTTATTATTAAATCGGGAGACCCAGTACTTC.

The rearrangement links TRBV11-3 to TRBJ2-1; 7 bases map to TRBD2. The CDR3 sequence is 15 residues long. Germline CDR1 and CDR2: SGHNT and YENEEA. V lost 3 bases and J lost 0; bases outside the gene matches: 2. CDR3 DNA: TGTGCCAGCAGCTTGGGGGGGAGCTCCTACAATGAGCAGTTCTTC. Its translation: CASSLGGSSYNEQFF.

The rearrangement links TRBV28 to TRBJ1-1, with D possibly matching TRBD1 (5 bases). Germline lookup yields CDR1 MDHEN and CDR2 SYDVKM. CDR3 length: 15 residues. The V end was cut by 5 bases, the J end by 1 base, with 14 bases between. Here the CDR3 reads CASSRLGAGNTEAFF. CDR3 bases: TGTGCCAGCAGTCGCCTAGGGGCCGGGAACACTGAAGCTTTCTTT.

DNA of the CDR3: TGTGCCAGCAGTTCCCCACAGGGGGCGATTTCTGGGGCCAACGTCCTGACTTTC. Its protein is CASSSPQGAISGANVLTF. The rearrangement links TRBV28 to TRBJ2-6, with TRBD1 identical over 9 bases. The CDR3 has 18 residues. The germline gives CDR1 MDHEN, CDR2 SYDVKM. The V gene end was trimmed by 4 bases and the J gene end by 1 base; junction bases not matched to a gene: 8.

The chain couples TRBV7-2 to TRBJ1-1, with D perhaps TRBD1 (5 bases). The CDR3 is 16 residues long. V lost 5 bases, J lost 2 bases, and 18 bases lay in between. The germline gives CDR1 SGHTA, CDR2 FQGNSA. The CDR3 DNA reads TGTGCCAGCAGCCTACTGGAAGCGGGACTCAACACTGAAGCTTTCTTT. This encodes CASSLLEAGLNTEAFF.

V is TRBV5-1 and J is TRBJ1-4; D remains ambiguous. Trimming pared 7 bases from V and 0 bases from J, leaving 13 bases between. This CDR3 region has 15 residues. Germline V gene data show CDR1 as SGHRS and CDR2 as YFSETQ. DNA of the CDR3: TGCGCCAGCCATTCGGGGATTACAACTAATGAAAAACTGTTTTTT. Its protein product is CASHSGITTNEKLFF.

The V call is TRBV11-3, the J call TRBJ2-1, with TRBD2 as a possible D gene (5 bases). Trimming removed 3 bases at V and 6 bases at J, with 12 bases between. Germline assignment: CDR1 SGHNT and CDR2 YENEEA. There are 14 residues in the CDR3. CDR3 protein: CASSFTGISNEQFF. The CDR3 DNA reads TGTGCCAGCAGCTTTACCGGGATAAGCAATGAGCAGTTCTTC.

V gene TRBV6-4 combines with J gene TRBJ1-6, with D maybe TRBD1 (6 bases). This CDR3 comprises 14 residues. CDR1 is MRHNA and CDR2 is SNTAGT in the germline V gene. The germline V and J ends were trimmed by 4 bases and 5 bases, with 9 bases remaining between them. CDR3 residues: CASSGQADNSPLHF. In DNA form, the CDR3 reads TGTGCCAGCAGTGGACAGGCAGATAATTCACCCCTCCACTTT.

The chain joins TRBV7-2 to TRBJ2-7, with 7 bases identical to TRBD1. Germline values: CDR1 SGHTA, CDR2 FQGNSA. V shed 5 bases and J 0 bases; nucleotides not matched to a gene: 10. The CDR3 loop spans 16 amino acids. The CDR3, as DNA: TGTGCCAGCAGCCAGTTCCCCAGGGGGAACTCCTACGAGCAGTACTTC. This encodes CASSQFPRGNSYEQYF.

This sequence joins TRBV9 and TRBJ1-2, with D tentatively TRBD1 (6 bases). Germline V lookup: CDR1 SGDLS, CDR2 YYNGEE. CDR3 length: 17 amino acids. V lost 2 bases and J lost 7, with 24 bases in between. For the CDR3, the DNA is TGTGCCAGCAGCGTCAACCCGGGGGGGGCATTGCCCTCTGGCTACACCTTC. Protein product: CASSVNPGGALPSGYTF.

J is TRBJ1-2 and V is TRBV28, with D possibly matching TRBD1 (5 bases). This CDR3 spans 13 amino acids. Trimming shortened V by 3 bases and J by 4 bases, and 9 bases separated the two germline ends. Germline-derived CDR1 and CDR2 are MDHEN and SYDVKM. This CDR3 reads CASSFGGGYGYTF. The CDR3 DNA reads TGTGCCAGCAGTTTTGGGGGGGGCTATGGCTACACCTTC.

The chain employs TRBV2 and TRBJ1-2; 8 bases line up with TRBD1. The CDR3 contains 11 residues. CDR1 and CDR2 from the germline V gene are SNHLY and FYNNEI. Trimming took 8 bases from V and 4 from J; bases not matched to a gene: 0. CDR3 DNA sequence: TGTGCCAGCGGGACAGGCTATGGCTACACCTTC. It codes for CASGTGYGYTF.

This chain connects TRBV27 to TRBJ2-7, with 15 nucleotides matching TRBD2. Unmatched junction bases numbered 4, after V lost 4 bases and J lost 3 bases. The germline CDR1 and CDR2 sequences are MNHEY and SMNVEV (reference sequence). The CDR3 covers 16 residues. CDR3 nucleotide sequence: TGTGCCAGCAGTTGGGGACTAGCGGGAGGTGGCTACGAGCAGTACTTC. Translating gives CASSWGLAGGGYEQYF.

This rearrangement joins TRBV28 to TRBJ1-3; no clear D. Trimming shortened V by 3 bases and J by 4 bases, and 10 bases separated the two germline ends. Germline V gene data show CDR1 as MDHEN and CDR2 as SYDVKM. The CDR3 spans 14 residues. This CDR3 reads CASSLVSSGNTIYF. The DNA for the CDR3 is TGTGCCAGCAGTTTGGTGAGCTCCGGAAACACCATATATTTT.